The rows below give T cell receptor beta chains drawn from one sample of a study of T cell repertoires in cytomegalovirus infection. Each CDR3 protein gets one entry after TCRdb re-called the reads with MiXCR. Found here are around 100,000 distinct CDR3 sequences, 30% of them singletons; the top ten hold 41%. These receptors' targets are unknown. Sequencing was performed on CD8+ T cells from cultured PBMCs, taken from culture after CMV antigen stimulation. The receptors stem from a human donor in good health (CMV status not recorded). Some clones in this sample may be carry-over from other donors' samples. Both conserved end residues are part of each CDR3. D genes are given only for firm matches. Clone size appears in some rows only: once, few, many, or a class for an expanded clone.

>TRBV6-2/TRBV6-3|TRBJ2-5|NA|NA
CASSYDETQYF
TGTGCCAGCAGTTACGACGAGACCCAGTACTTC
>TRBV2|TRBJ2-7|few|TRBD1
CASSSPGQPYEQYF
TGTGCCAGCAGCAGCCCGGGACAGCCCTACGAGCAGTACTTC
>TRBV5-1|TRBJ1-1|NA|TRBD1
CASSLGGQGKEAFF
TGCGCCAGCAGCTTGGGGGGACAGGGAAAGGAAGCTTTCTTT
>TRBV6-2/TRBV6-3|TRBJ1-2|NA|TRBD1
CASSRGTTGNYGYTF
TGTGCCAGCAGTCGCGGGACGACAGGGAACTATGGCTACACCTTC
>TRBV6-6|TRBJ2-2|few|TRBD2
CASSYTASGGARTGELFF
TGTGCCAGCAGTTACACGGCTAGCGGGGGGGCGCGCACCGGGGAGCTGTTTTTT
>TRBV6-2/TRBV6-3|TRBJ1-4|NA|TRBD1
CASSGGTDENEKLFF
TGTGCCAGCAGTGGAGGGACAGACGAAAATGAAAAACTGTTTTTT
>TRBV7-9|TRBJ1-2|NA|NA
CASSSGDGYTF
TGTGCCAGCAGCTCGGGGGATGGCTACACCTTC
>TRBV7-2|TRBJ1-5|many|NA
CASSLGTGWQPQHF
TGTGCCAGCAGCTTAGGTACAGGGTGGCAGCCCCAGCATTTT
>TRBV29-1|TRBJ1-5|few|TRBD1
CSAQDRDNQPQHF
TGCAGCGCTCAGGACAGGGACAATCAGCCCCAGCATTTT
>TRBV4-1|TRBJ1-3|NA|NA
CASSHGSGNTIYF
TGCGCCAGCAGCCATGGGAGTGGAAACACCATATATTTT
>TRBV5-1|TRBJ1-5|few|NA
CASSWSPANQPQHF
TGCGCCAGCAGCTGGAGCCCCGCCAATCAGCCCCAGCATTTT
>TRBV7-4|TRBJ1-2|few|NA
CASSLSRDMKVHSGYTF
TGTGCCAGCAGCTTGAGCCGGGACATGAAAGTTCATTCTGGCTACACCTTC
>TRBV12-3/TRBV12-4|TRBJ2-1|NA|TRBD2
CASKAGGYNEQFF
TGTGCCAGCAAGGCGGGGGGGTATAATGAGCAGTTCTTC
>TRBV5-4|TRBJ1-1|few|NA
CASSSTMDTEAFF
TGTGCCAGCAGTAGTACTATGGACACTGAAGCTTTCTTT
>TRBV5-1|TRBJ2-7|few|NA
CASSDERISYEQYF
TGCGCCAGCAGCGACGAACGAATTTCCTACGAGCAGTACTTC
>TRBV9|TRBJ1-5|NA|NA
CASSVGGSNQPQHF
TGTGCCAGCAGCGTAGGTGGTAGCAATCAGCCCCAGCATTTT
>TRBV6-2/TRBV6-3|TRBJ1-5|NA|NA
CASSRDGYQPQHF
TGTGCCAGCAGTCGCGACGGTTATCAGCCCCAGCATTTT
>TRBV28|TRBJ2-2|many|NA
CASSEGTGELFF
TGTGCCAGCAGCGAAGGGACAGGGGAGCTGTTTTTT
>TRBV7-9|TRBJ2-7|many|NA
CATHGGKDYEQYF
TGTGCCACCCACGGAGGGAAGGACTACGAGCAGTACTTC
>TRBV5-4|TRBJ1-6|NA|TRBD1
CASSPGTGDNSPLHF
TGTGCCAGCAGCCCCGGGACAGGAGATAATTCACCCCTCCACTTT
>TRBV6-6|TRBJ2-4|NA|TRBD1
CASRATGMANNIQYF
TGTGCCAGCAGGGCGACAGGGATGGCTAATAACATTCAGTACTTC
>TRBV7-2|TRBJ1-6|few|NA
CASSLGGLSPLHF
TGTGCCAGCAGCTTGGGAGGCCTTTCACCCCTCCACTTT
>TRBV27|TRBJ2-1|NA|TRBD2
CASSWASGGVQFF
TGTGCCAGCAGTTGGGCTAGCGGGGGGGTTCAGTTCTTC
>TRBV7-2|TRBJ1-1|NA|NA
CASSPNRSPNTEAFF
TGTGCCAGCAGCCCGAACAGGAGCCCTAACACTGAAGCTTTCTTT
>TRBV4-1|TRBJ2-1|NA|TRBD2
CASSQDLPLAGGYNEQFF
TGCGCCAGCAGCCAAGATTTGCCCCTAGCGGGGGGGTACAATGAGCAGTTCTTC
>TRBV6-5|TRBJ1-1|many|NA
CASSYSGDEGLTEAFF
TGTGCCAGCAGTTACTCTGGGGATGAAGGGCTCACTGAAGCTTTCTTT
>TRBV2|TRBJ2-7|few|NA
CASSLSSSYEQYF
TGTGCCAGCAGTCTCAGTAGCTCCTACGAGCAGTACTTC
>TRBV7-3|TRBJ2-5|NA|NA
CASSFGALGGETQYF
TGTGCCAGCAGCTTTGGGGCCCTGGGCGGGGAGACCCAGTACTTC
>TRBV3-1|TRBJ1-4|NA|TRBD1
CASSQEFGQGHEKLFF
TGTGCCAGCAGCCAAGAATTTGGACAGGGACATGAAAAACTGTTTTTT
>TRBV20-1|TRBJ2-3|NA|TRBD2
CSARDGTSVSTDTQYF
TGCAGTGCTAGAGACGGGACTAGCGTTAGCACAGATACGCAGTATTTT
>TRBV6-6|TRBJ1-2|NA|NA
CASSQPGRGHYTF
TGTGCCAGCAGCCAGCCGGGAAGAGGGCACTACACCTTC
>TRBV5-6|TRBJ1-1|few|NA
CASSPGRVANTEAFF
TGTGCCAGCAGCCCTGGAAGGGTCGCGAACACTGAAGCTTTCTTT
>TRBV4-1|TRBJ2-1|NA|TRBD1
CASSQHPGQGEKGGNEQFF
TGCGCCAGCAGCCAGCATCCGGGACAGGGGGAAAAAGGGGGCAATGAGCAGTTCTTC
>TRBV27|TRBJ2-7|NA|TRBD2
CASSLAGESYEQYF
TGTGCCAGCAGTTTAGCGGGGGAGTCCTACGAGCAGTACTTC
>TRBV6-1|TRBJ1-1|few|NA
CASSEGPYGANTEAFF
TGTGCCAGCAGTGAAGGTCCCTATGGGGCGAACACTGAAGCTTTCTTT
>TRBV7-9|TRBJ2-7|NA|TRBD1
CASSSIPRTGYEQYF
TGTGCCAGCAGCTCTATACCTCGGACAGGCTACGAGCAGTACTTC